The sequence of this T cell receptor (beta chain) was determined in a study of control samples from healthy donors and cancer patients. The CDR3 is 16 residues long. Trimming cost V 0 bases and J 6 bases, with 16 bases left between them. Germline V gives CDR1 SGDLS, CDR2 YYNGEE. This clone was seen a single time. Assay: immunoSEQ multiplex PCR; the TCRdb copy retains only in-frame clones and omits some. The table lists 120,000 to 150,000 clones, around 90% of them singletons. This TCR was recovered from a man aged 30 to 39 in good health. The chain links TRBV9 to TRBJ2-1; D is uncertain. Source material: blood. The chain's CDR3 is CASSVENAPSSNEQFF. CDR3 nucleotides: TGTGCCAGCAGCGTAGAGAACGCACCCTCATCCAATGAGCAGTTCTTC.